A single sample is the source of the 25 T cell receptor beta chains below, sequenced in a study of blood T cells in healthy people across ages. Using a J-beta primer mix together with a sample-barcoded 5' primer, a second PCR was run for roughly 6 to 12 cycles. One entry per CDR3 protein results from TCRdb running MiXCR on the 5' RACE reads. The sample shows some 1.5 million distinct CDR3 sequences, 35% to 45% of them seen only once. What was sequenced was blood. Receptors were obtained from a woman between 18 and 30 years old in good health.

The CDR3 spells CSARPRTGSRPQHF. Here the CDR3 DNA reads TGCAGTGCTAGACCTCGAACAGGGAGTCGGCCCCAGCATTTT. This chain links TRBV20-1 with TRBJ1-5, with a weak D call TRBD1 (6 bases). Germline CDR1 DFQATT, CDR2 SNEGSKA (reference sequence). V lost 2 bases and J 9 bases, leaving 17 bases between the germline ends. This CDR3 is 14 amino acids long.

The chain employs TRBV20-1 and TRBJ1-2, with 10 bases identical to TRBD1. Per the germline V gene, CDR1 is DFQATT and CDR2 is SNEGSKA (reference sequence). This CDR3 comprises 14 residues. The V gene end was trimmed by 0 bases and the J gene end by 7 bases; junction bases not matched to a gene: 5. The DNA of the CDR3 is TGCAGTGCTAGAGATGGACAGGGGGTCCGTGGCTACACCTTC. Residues: CSARDGQGVRGYTF.

This rearrangement joins TRBV4-1 to TRBJ2-7; maybe TRBD2 (5 bases). The CDR3 runs 15 residues. V was shortened by 2 bases and J by 4 bases, with 15 bases between the two germline ends. Germline values: CDR1 MGHRA, CDR2 YSYEKL. CDR3 DNA: TGCGCCAGCAGCCAACCTAGCCGCTTAGTTTACGAGCAGTACTTC. This gives the protein CASSQPSRLVYEQYF.

The sample holds a few counts of this clonotype. This sequence joins TRBV7-3 and TRBJ1-4; D possibly corresponds to TRBD1 (6 bases). Germline V gene lookup returns CDR1 SGHTA and CDR2 FQGTGA. The CDR3 has 17 residues. V was trimmed by 2 bases and J by 4 bases, leaving 17 bases between them. In nucleotides, the CDR3 is TGTGCCAGCAGCTTAGGTGGGGGACACAGACTTAATGAAAAACTGTTTTTT. Its translation is CASSLGGGHRLNEKLFF.

This clonotype was counted between two and nine times. The genes are TRBV12-3 or TRBV12-4 and TRBJ2-7, with D possibly TRBD1 on 6 matching bases. The V gene lost 7 bases and the J gene lost 0 bases, with 13 bases spanning the gap. CDR3 length: 14 residues. The DNA for the CDR3 is TGTGCCAGCAAGGTTCAGGGGAGCTCCTACGAGCAGTACTTC. This encodes CASKVQGSSYEQYF.

This clonotype was observed a single time. The chain has TRBV27 and TRBJ2-3; the match to TRBD1 covers 7 bases. With V trimmed by 6 bases and J by 1 base, 10 bases remained unmatched. CDR1 is MNHEY, CDR2 SMNVEV, per germline (reference sequence). There are 16 residues in the CDR3. In nucleotides, the CDR3 is TGTGCCAGCAGAGTCGAGGGGGCTCGAGGCACAGATACGCAGTATTTT. Protein: CASRVEGARGTDTQYF.

J is TRBJ2-1 and V is TRBV6-4, with TRBD1 identical over 8 bases. Germline V gives CDR1 MRHNA, CDR2 SNTAGT. This CDR3 is built from 14 residues. The trim removed 5 bases at V and 10 bases at J, leaving 10 bases unmatched. The CDR3 DNA follows: TGTGCCAGCAGTTATGGACAGGGATCTATGGAGCAGTTCTTC. It encodes CASSYGQGSMEQFF.

The CDR3 DNA follows: TGTGCCAGCAGTAAGGGACTAGCGGGGCTAAACACCGGGGAGCTGTTTTTT. This codes for CASSKGLAGLNTGELFF. The chain carries TRBV12-3 or TRBV12-4 and TRBJ2-2, with 13 bases fitting TRBD2. V trimming: 5 bases; J trimming: 2 bases; junction bases outside the gene matches: 5. This CDR3 has 17 amino acids.

This sequence joins TRBV5-4 and TRBJ1-2; TRBD1 matches 8 bases. The germline V gene has CDR1 SGHNT and CDR2 YYREEE (reference sequence). The junction had 9 bases not matched to a gene; V was cut back by 6 bases and J by 5 bases. The CDR3 consists of 14 residues. The CDR3 DNA is TGTGCCAGCACTGCCAGGGGGCCGGTTTATGGCTACACCTTC. Translating gives CASTARGPVYGYTF.

As for this clonotype: This may arise from a read error, as a much more abundant clone is one base away. The V call is TRBV12-3 or TRBV12-4, the J call TRBJ2-1; D may be TRBD1 (6 bases). This CDR3 has 14 amino acids. The CDR3 DNA follows: TGTACCAGCAGTTTGAGGGACAACTACAATGAGCAGTTCTTC. This encodes CTSSLRDNYNEQFF.

This sequence joins TRBV29-1 and TRBJ2-5, with D hard to call. Trimming pared 3 bases from V and 2 bases from J, leaving 7 bases between. Germline loops: CDR1 SQVTM, CDR2 ANQGSEA. CDR3 length: 12 amino acids. CDR3 region: CSVDRLQETQYF. The DNA of the CDR3 is TGCAGCGTTGATAGATTGCAAGAGACCCAGTACTTC.

Concerning this clonotype: The junction departs from the called germline gene at one end, perhaps through a read error. The chain couples TRBV4-1 to TRBJ1-4; D ambiguous. Germline lookup yields CDR1 MGHRA and CDR2 YSYEKL. The CDR3 is 13 amino acids. CDR3 residues: CTSSQIPNEKLFF. The CDR3 region has the DNA TGCACCAGCAGCCAAATCCCTAATGAAAAACTGTTTTTT.

The V and J genes are TRBV6-5 and TRBJ2-5; D perhaps matches TRBD2 (6 bases). The CDR3 has 14 amino acids. Germline values: CDR1 MNHEY, CDR2 SVGAGI. The V and J ends lost 0 bases and 3 bases respectively, with 8 bases between them. CDR3 amino acids: CASSYSGLKETQYF. CDR3 bases: TGTGCCAGCAGTTACTCCGGACTAAAAGAGACCCAGTACTTC.

J is TRBJ2-3 and V is TRBV6-6; TRBD1 matches at 9 bases. V was pared by 2 bases and J by 2 bases, with 8 bases of the junction left unmatched. Germline V gene data show CDR1 as MNHNY and CDR2 as SVGAGI (reference sequence). The CDR3 is made up of 17 amino acids. CDR3 nucleotide sequence: TGTGCCAGCAGTTACACATCTACAGGGGGCAACACAGATACGCAGTATTTT. This translates into CASSYTSTGGNTDTQYF.

V usage is TRBV15 and J usage is TRBJ2-5; TRBD2 aligns across 15 bases. The last part of the DNA fits TRBJ2-7 better; the J call may be wrong. CDR1 and CDR2 from the germline V gene are LNHNV and YYDKDF (reference sequence). This CDR3 has 17 residues. CDR3 protein: CATSSGLAGGPFYEQYF. As DNA, the CDR3 is TGTGCCACCAGCAGTGGACTAGCGGGAGGGCCTTTCTACGAGCAGTACTTC.

There are a few counts of this clonotype. A much larger clone differs from this one at a single base, so this may be a read error. J is TRBJ2-7 and V is TRBV27; maybe TRBD1 (5 bases). V gave up 2 bases and J gave up 2 bases, with 7 bases separating them. Germline lookup yields CDR1 MNHEY and CDR2 SMNVEV (reference sequence). The length of the CDR3 is 13 residues. The CDR3 DNA follows: TGTGCCAGCAGTTTAATGGGGCCCTACGAGCAGTACTTC. Translation: CASSLMGPYEQYF.

This clonotype has a handful of counts. The chain links TRBV6-2 or TRBV6-3 to TRBJ2-3; D uncertain. Germline V gene data show CDR1 as MNHEY and CDR2 as SVGEGT. CDR3 length: 14 residues. V lost 0 bases and J lost 2, with 6 bases in between. The CDR3 bases are TGTGCCAGCAGTTACTCGAGCAACACAGATACGCAGTATTTT. The encoded protein is CASSYSSNTDTQYF.

The CDR3 loop is CASSVRRTDTQYF. In nucleotides, the CDR3 is TGTGCCAGCAGCGTCCGACGGACAGATACGCAGTATTTT. This chain joins TRBV11-2 and TRBJ2-3, with D unresolved. The CDR3 sequence is 13 residues long. The V end lost 5 bases, the J end lost 3 bases, and 9 bases lay between the germline ends. Germline CDR1 SGHAT, CDR2 FQNNGV.

This clonotype was detected ten times or more. The chain links TRBV27 to TRBJ1-1, with D possibly matching TRBD1 (6 bases). The CDR3 runs to 12 residues. The ends were cut back, 6 bases at V and 5 bases at J, with 10 bases in the middle. Germline V gene lookup returns CDR1 MNHEY and CDR2 SMNVEV (reference sequence). Here the CDR3 reads CASSLRGTEAFF. Written as DNA, the CDR3 is TGTGCCAGCAGCTTAAGGGGGACTGAAGCTTTCTTT.

A note on this clonotype: The junction departs from germline at one end; a sequencing error may be responsible. The genes are TRBV12-3 or TRBV12-4 and TRBJ2-3; 7 positions agree with TRBD2. This CDR3 is built from 15 residues. The CDR3 region has the DNA TGTGCCAGTAGTCGGCCGGGACTAATGGCAGATATGCAGTATTTT. Translated: CASSRPGLMADMQYF.

In this sample, this clonotype turned up a few times. The J gene is TRBJ2-1, the V gene TRBV12-3 or TRBV12-4, with 11 nucleotides matching TRBD2. Trimming took 5 bases from V and 7 from J; bases not matched to a gene: 7. The CDR3 sequence is 15 residues long. CDR3 region: CASSRSGRVGNEQFF. The CDR3 DNA reads as TGTGCCAGCAGTCGTAGCGGGAGGGTTGGGAATGAGCAGTTCTTC.

The rearrangement uses TRBV3-1 and TRBJ2-1; D is perhaps TRBD2 (5 bases). Trimming shortened V by 3 bases and J by 4 bases, and 16 bases separated the two germline ends. The germline V gene encodes CDR1 LGHDT and CDR2 YNNKEL (reference sequence). This CDR3 region has 16 residues. Written as DNA, the CDR3 is TGTGCCAGCAGCCATAGGAGCGGCCCTCCGTACAATGAGCAGTTCTTC. Residues: CASSHRSGPPYNEQFF.

A few counts support this clonotype. The chain carries TRBV5-1 and TRBJ1-1; 7 bases match TRBD1. V lost 4 bases, J lost 0 bases, and 9 bases stayed unmatched. This CDR3 contains 16 residues. In germline, CDR1 is SGHRS, CDR2 YFSETQ. As DNA, the CDR3 is TGCGCCAGCAGCCTTCGACAGGGTCCCTTGAACACTGAAGCTTTCTTT. It encodes CASSLRQGPLNTEAFF.

The chain is built from TRBV20-1 and TRBJ1-1, with D unresolved. V dropped 8 bases and J dropped 7 bases, with 14 bases sitting between them. The CDR3 loop spans 11 amino acids. Germline-derived CDR1 and CDR2 are DFQATT and SNEGSKA (reference sequence). The CDR3: CSTSGAFEAFF. The DNA for the CDR3 is TGCAGTACCTCGGGCGCGTTTGAAGCTTTCTTT.

This clonotype was observed a few times. This rearrangement joins TRBV20-1 to TRBJ2-7; 10 bases match TRBD2. Germline V gives CDR1 DFQATT, CDR2 SNEGSKA (reference sequence). CDR3 size: 14 residues. J gave up 1 base and V 4 bases, and 4 bases lay outside the gene matches. The CDR3 region is CSAKGLALSYEQYF. The CDR3 nucleotides are TGCAGTGCTAAGGGACTAGCGCTTTCCTACGAGCAGTACTTC.